The entry below describes one T cell receptor beta chain. Its specificity is unknown. Assay: immunoSEQ multiplex PCR; the TCRdb copy retains only in-frame clones and omits some. The table shows 55,000 or so clones, with around nine tenths occurring only once. Per the germline V gene, CDR1 is LNHDA and CDR2 is SQIVND (reference sequence). V lost 3 bases to trimming and J lost 1 base, with 6 bases between them. This CDR3 is built from 13 residues. This specimen belongs to a study of OX40 agonist ivuxolimab in advanced cancers. The wider study: Among those enrolled, mean age was about 63 years (range about 23 to 90) and 75% to 85% were male. Prior anti-PD-1, anti-PD-L1 or anti-CTLA-4 therapy did not bar entry, and less than 50% had some. Whole-study findings and limits: CD8+ T cells averaged more expanded clones than CD4+. The investigators did not determine what antigen specificity the expanded peripheral T cells had.

This chain connects TRBV19 to TRBJ1-1, with D unresolved. Specimen: CD4+ or CD8+ T cells sorted from blood, collected in a trial of the OX40 agonist ivuxolimab. This clonotype was sampled from an adult with an advanced solid tumor such as melanoma, head and neck, liver or kidney cancer. In DNA form, the CDR3 reads TGTGCCAGTAGTATCGGCGCGAACACTGAAGCTTTCTTT. Translating it yields CASSIGANTEAFF.